Listed below are T cell receptor beta chains from one sample, sequenced in a study of blood T cell repertoires in COVID-19. This table comes from immunoSEQ multiplex PCR, and its TCRdb copy is limited to in-frame clones, with some not included. Here the sample spans around 260,000 clones, 80% to 85% being singletons. Sequenced material: peripheral blood. The receptors shown here come from a man aged 60-69 years with acute or convalescent COVID-19. CDR3s include the opening cysteine and the closing phenylalanine or tryptophan. Fields, in order: V gene, J gene, D gene, clone size, CDR3 DNA, CDR3 protein. A D gene is named only where the DNA matches it firmly. The size of a clone is reported for some rows only, either as once, few or many, or as a class for expanded clones.

TRBV7-2	TRBJ2-7	TRBD2	-	TGTGCCAGCAGCCTCCAGCCCACTAGCGGGAGAGGCAACGAGCAGTACTTC	CASSLQPTSGRGNEQYF
TRBV28	TRBJ2-1	TRBD1	-	TGTGCCAGCACTCTGGGACAGGGTCCTTACAATGAGCAGTTCTTC	CASTLGQGPYNEQFF
TRBV5-1	TRBJ2-7	-	-	TGCGCCAGCAGCTCCGGGACAATCGGCTACGAGCAGTACTTC	CASSSGTIGYEQYF
TRBV6-5	TRBJ1-1	-	-	TGTGCCAGCAAACAGAACACTGAAGCTTTCTTT	CASKQNTEAFF
TRBV12-5	TRBJ2-1	-	-	TGTGCTAGTGGTCCGCGACTCCAGGGAAGCGAGCAGTTCTTC	CASGPRLQGSEQFF
TRBV7-9	TRBJ2-3	TRBD2	-	TGTGCCAGCAGCTTAGGGTTAATCGTCGGCGGGAGGGATACGCAGTATTTT	CASSLGLIVGGRDTQYF
TRBV3-1/TRBV3-2	TRBJ1-2	-	-	TGTGCCAGCAGCCAACAGATGCTTAACTATGGCTACACCTTC	CASSQQMLNYGYTF
TRBV7-3	TRBJ1-2	-	-	TGTGCCAGCAGCTTAGCAGGGTCAGACTATGGCTACACCTTC	CASSLAGSDYGYTF
TRBV4-2	TRBJ1-6	TRBD1	-	TGTGCCAGCAGCCAAGCGGACAGGAATTCACCCCTCCACTTT	CASSQADRNSPLHF
TRBV9	TRBJ1-2	TRBD1	-	TGTGCCAGCAGCGCTACAACAGGGGGCTATGGCTACACCTTC	CASSATTGGYGYTF
TRBV19	TRBJ1-5	-	-	TGTGCCAGTAGTACGGGGAATCAGCCCCAGCATTTT	CASSTGNQPQHF
TRBV4-2	TRBJ2-2	TRBD2	-	TGTGCCAGCAGCCAATCTCTAGCGGGAGGAACCGGGGAGCTGTTTTTT	CASSQSLAGGTGELFF
TRBV7-9	TRBJ2-5	-	-	TGTGCCAGCAGCGCTAGGGGGCAAGAGACCCAGTACTTC	CASSARGQETQYF
TRBV19	TRBJ2-1	TRBD1	-	TGTGCCACCCGGGACAGGGTGAGCAATGAGCAGTTCTTC	CATRDRVSNEQFF
TRBV2	TRBJ2-5	-	-	TGTGCCAGCAAAGGCGGAACGTACCAAGAGACCCAGTACTTC	CASKGGTYQETQYF
TRBV7-8	TRBJ2-7	TRBD2	-	TGTGCCAGCAGCAACCTCAGAACTAGCGCTTACGAGCAGTACTTC	CASSNLRTSAYEQYF
TRBV10-3	TRBJ1-2	TRBD1	-	TGTGCCGTTACCGGGACAGATCCCTATGGCTACACCTTC	CAVTGTDPYGYTF
TRBV11-1	TRBJ2-7	TRBD1	-	TGTGCCAGCAGCTTAGCAGGGACAGGGTCGTACGAGCAGTACTTC	CASSLAGTGSYEQYF
TRBV5-4	TRBJ2-7	TRBD1	-	TGTGCCAGCAGCTTACAGGGGGTATCCTACGAGCAGTACTTC	CASSLQGVSYEQYF
TRBV14	TRBJ2-7	TRBD1	many	TGTGCCAGCAGCCAAGGACAGGGGAGAGCCTACGAGCAGTACTTC	CASSQGQGRAYEQYF
TRBV6-5	TRBJ2-7	TRBD1	-	TGTGCCAGCAGACCCCTCCGACAGGGCGCCTACGAGCAGTACTTC	CASRPLRQGAYEQYF
TRBV4-3	TRBJ1-2	TRBD1	few	TGCGCCAGCAGCCAAGAGCCTCGACAGGGGTTGAGCTACACCTTC	CASSQEPRQGLSYTF
TRBV7-2	TRBJ2-2	TRBD2	-	TGTGCCAGCACCCCTCCGGGACTAGCGACATCCACCGGGGAGCTGTTTTTT	CASTPPGLATSTGELFF
TRBV7-2	TRBJ2-2	-	-	TGTGCCAGCAGCTTCCAGGGGAACATCGGGGAGCTGTTTTTT	CASSFQGNIGELFF
TRBV6-5	TRBJ1-5	TRBD1	-	TGTGCCAGCAGCCAGGACAGGGCTAGCAATCAGCCCCAGCATTTT	CASSQDRASNQPQHF
TRBV11-2	TRBJ1-3	TRBD1	-	TGTGCCAGCAGCTTAGGCCGAGGGGGCGCTTCTGGAAACACCATATATTTT	CASSLGRGGASGNTIYF
TRBV5-4	TRBJ1-4	TRBD1	-	TGTGCCAGCAGGAGGTGGGACAGTGAAAAACTGTTTTTT	CASRRWDSEKLFF
TRBV9	TRBJ1-1	-	-	TGTGCCAGCAGCGTCGCCCCCGGGGGGAACACTGAAGCTTTCTTT	CASSVAPGGNTEAFF
TRBV28	TRBJ2-3	TRBD2	-	TGTGCCTATGAGGCTAGCGGGACGGATACGCAGTATTTT	CAYEASGTDTQYF
TRBV6-1	TRBJ2-1	TRBD1	-	TGTGCCAGCAGTCCGACAGGGAGTAACAATGAGCAGTTCTTC	CASSPTGSNNEQFF
TRBV3-1/TRBV3-2	TRBJ2-7	-	-	TGTGCCAGCAGCATGACAAGTACCTACGAGCAGTACTTC	CASSMTSTYEQYF
TRBV10-3	TRBJ2-7	-	-	TGTGCCATCAGTGATCCGACTCCCTCCTACGAGCAGTACTTC	CAISDPTPSYEQYF
TRBV3-1/TRBV3-2	TRBJ1-1	TRBD1	-	TGTGCCAGCAGCCAATTGCCCGGGACAGTGAACACTGAAGCTTTCTTT	CASSQLPGTVNTEAFF